This TCR beta chain derives from a study of T cell repertoires in cytomegalovirus infection (dated by TCRdb to about 2019). For the wider study: Peptide stimulations targeted recently identified HLA-C-restricted CMV epitopes, whose presentation resists viral immunomodulation, together with well-studied HLA-B-restricted epitopes. Because public TCR beta signatures pointed to carriage of CMV infection together with the matching HLA type, the HLA type of each donor mattered for the analysis.

This specimen's treatment or condition label, interpreted: in vitro stimulation with specific CMV peptide epitopes to enrich CMV-specific T cells. The CDR3, from cysteine to phenylalanine, totals 15 residues. The only DNA kept is the CDR3, 45 bases in frame from the first base. Via the germline V gene, CDR1 is SGHVS and CDR2 FNYEAQ. Trimming takes 6 bases off V and 2 bases off J; junction bases not matched to a gene: 5. The sample was run on an Illumina HiSeq 1500. TCRdb cleaned the public reads at Q25 with fastp, built clones with MiXCR and kept in-frame beta chains. All rows with the same CDR3 protein become a single entry with the most common DNA and genes. Counted in this sample were tens of thousands of distinct CDR3 sequences; approximately 46% of them appeared once. Approximately 93% of the sample goes to the ten largest clones. Points the paper makes about the study in general: The ex vivo response was dominated by HLA-C-restricted CMV-specific TCR beta clonotypes, which also provided the single most frequent clonotype in two of eight donors. In both this cohort and an independent roughly 400-donor cohort, the cumulative frequency of public TCR beta family members distinguished carriers of CMV infection plus the relevant HLA type.

This clonotype was found a few times. Its antigen is still unknown. No per-base quality is available; no much larger clone lies one base away. The rearrangement joined TRBV7-6 to TRBJ2-1, with TRBD2 matching 9 junction bases. The sequence derives from a human donor in good health (CMV status not recorded). Some clones in this sample may be carry-over from other donors' samples. Material: CD8+ T cells from cultured PBMCs, obtained from culture after CMV antigen stimulation. The sequenced DNA is TGTGCCAGCAGGCCCGGACTAGCGACCTACAATGAGCAGTTCTTC. It translates as CASRPGLATYNEQFF.